The clone carrying this TCR beta chain was detected once. Its antigen is as yet unknown. The sample comes from a study of cytomegalovirus exposure and HLA in healthy donors. Study-wide results and caveats: Some segments of the V type, notably TRBV6-2 and TRBV6-3, were excluded as indistinguishable. In a later analysis, fewer than 20,000 TCR beta sequences were associated with HLA alleles at 0.05 false discovery rate.

Use of 60 Vbeta and 13 Jbeta primers characterized the PCR. The table came from immunoSEQ multiplex PCR; TCRdb's copy has only in-frame clones and leaves some out. Here the sample spans 150,000 to 200,000 clones, around four fifths being singletons. Germline CDR1 is SGHDN and CDR2 is FVKESK. CDR3 length equals 13 residues. Trimming shortened V by 2 bases and J by 10 bases, and 14 bases separated the two germline ends. The chain uses TRBV14 and TRBJ2-5; a weak D match, TRBD1 (5 bases). Sequencing used PBMCs. The TCR was taken from a woman aged 60-75 years in good health and CMV-seropositive. DNA for the CDR3: TGTGCCAGCAGCCAACAAATGAAAGGGGACCAGTACTTC. This sequence encodes CASSQQMKGDQYF.